The clone carrying this TCR beta chain was seen just once. The data were obtained in a study of cytomegalovirus exposure and HLA in healthy donors. The PCR was carried out with 60 Vbeta primers and 13 Jbeta primers. Clones were sequenced by immunoSEQ multiplex PCR, and TCRdb holds only the in-frame ones, with some missing. Here the sample spans about 92,000 clones, over 70% being singletons. The germline V and J ends were trimmed by 4 bases and 5 bases, with 9 bases remaining between them. This CDR3 region has 12 residues. The V gene's germline CDR1 is LNHDA and CDR2 SQIVND (reference sequence). The source material was PBMCs. This chain uses TRBV19 with TRBJ2-7; possible D gene TRBD1, 5 bases. This TCR came from a girl aged 2-9 years in good health and CMV-seropositive. CDR3 amino acids: CASSTTRDEQYF. Here the CDR3 DNA reads TGTGCCAGTAGTACGACCAGGGACGAGCAGTACTTC.